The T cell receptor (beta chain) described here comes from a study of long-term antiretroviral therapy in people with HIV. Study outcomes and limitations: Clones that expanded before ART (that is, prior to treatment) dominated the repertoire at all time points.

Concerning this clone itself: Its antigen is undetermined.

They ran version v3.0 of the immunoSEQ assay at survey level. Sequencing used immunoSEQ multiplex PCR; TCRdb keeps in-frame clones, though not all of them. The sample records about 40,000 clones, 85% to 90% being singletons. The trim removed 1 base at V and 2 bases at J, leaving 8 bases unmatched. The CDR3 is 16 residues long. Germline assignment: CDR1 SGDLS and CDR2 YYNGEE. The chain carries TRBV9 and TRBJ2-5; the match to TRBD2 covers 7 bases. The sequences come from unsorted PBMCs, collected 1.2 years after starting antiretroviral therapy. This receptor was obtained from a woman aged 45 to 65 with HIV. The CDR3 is CASSVSVAGGQETQYF. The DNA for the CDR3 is TGTGCCAGCAGCGTAAGTGTAGCGGGCGGTCAAGAGACCCAGTACTTC.